The 18 T cell receptor beta chains presented below share a single source sample, sequenced in a study of blood T cell repertoires in COVID-19. Only in-frame clones appear in the TCRdb table, and some are missing; sequencing was by immunoSEQ multiplex PCR. Of approximately 230,000 clones listed, 90% to 95% are singletons. Sequenced sample: PBMCs or T cells enriched from blood (not recorded which). Every receptor here comes from a young woman who had recovered from COVID-19.

The rearrangement links TRBV12-5 to TRBJ1-3; unclear D gene. Germline-derived CDR1 and CDR2 are LGHNT and FRNRAP. The CDR3 runs 13 residues. V was shortened by 4 bases and J by 5 bases, with 9 bases between the two germline ends. The CDR3, as DNA: TGTGCTAGTGGTTCCTTGCGTAGAAACACCATATATTTT. Residues: CASGSLRRNTIYF.

The chain is built from TRBV6-5 and TRBJ1-1; possibly TRBD1 for D (5 bases). Germline V gene lookup returns CDR1 MNHEY and CDR2 SVGAGI. The germline V and J ends were trimmed by 5 bases and 6 bases, with 13 bases remaining between them. This CDR3 is 13 amino acids long. Here the CDR3 reads CASSPGGRAEAFF. CDR3 DNA sequence: TGTGCCAGCAGTCCGGGGGGTCGGGCTGAAGCTTTCTTT.

The chain uses TRBV27 and TRBJ1-2, with D possibly being TRBD1 (6 bases). CDR1 is MNHEY and CDR2 is SMNVEV in the germline V gene (reference sequence). The CDR3 spans 14 residues. The germline V and J ends were trimmed by 5 bases and 5 bases, with 15 bases remaining between them. The CDR3 DNA reads as TGTGCCAGCAGTACAATGACAGGAGATTATGGCTACACCTTC. Its protein product is CASSTMTGDYGYTF.

The chain joins TRBV6-5 to TRBJ1-2, with 8 positions matching TRBD1. CDR1 is MNHEY, CDR2 SVGAGI, per germline. Trimming removed 2 bases from V and 3 bases from J; junction bases left unmatched: 2. The CDR3 is 14 amino acids. Written as DNA, the CDR3 is TGTGCCAGCAGTTACCGGACAGGGCACTATGGCTACACCTTC. It yields the protein CASSYRTGHYGYTF.

The chain employs TRBV9 and TRBJ2-7, with D maybe TRBD2 (5 bases). The V gene lost 0 bases and the J gene lost 0 bases, with 10 bases spanning the gap. The CDR3 has 15 residues. Germline CDR1 reads SGDLS; CDR2 reads YYNGEE. CDR3 sequence (DNA): TGTGCCAGCAGCGTAGGAACGGGGAGCTCCTACGAGCAGTACTTC. It specifies CASSVGTGSSYEQYF.

The V call is TRBV28, the J call TRBJ1-3, with D maybe TRBD1 (6 bases). This CDR3 region has 15 residues. Trimming removed 6 bases at V and 2 bases at J, with 14 bases between. The germline CDR1 and CDR2 sequences are MDHEN and SYDVKM. The CDR3: CASSRMGATGNTIYF. The CDR3 bases are TGTGCCAGCAGCCGCATGGGGGCGACTGGAAACACCATATATTTT.

The gene calls are TRBV5-1 and TRBJ2-3; 10 bases align to TRBD2. The germline CDR1 and CDR2 sequences are SGHRS and YFSETQ. V trimming: 6 bases; J trimming: 1 base; junction bases outside the gene matches: 8. This CDR3 has 16 amino acids. The CDR3: CASTLAGVRGTDTQYF. CDR3 DNA sequence: TGCGCCAGCACCCTAGCGGGAGTTAGGGGCACAGATACGCAGTATTTT.

This chain joins TRBV6-1 and TRBJ2-1, with D possibly TRBD1 on 6 matching bases. The V end was cut by 4 bases, the J end by 1 base, with 20 bases between. The CDR3 totals 18 residues. Germline V CDR1 and CDR2: MNHNS, SASEGT. The CDR3, as DNA: TGTGCCAGCAGTGTTCATACTCTGGGTCAGGGGTCCTACAATGAGCAGTTCTTC. It is translated as CASSVHTLGQGSYNEQFF.

V is TRBV18 and J is TRBJ1-1; D call uncertain. V was cut by 4 bases and J by 3 bases, with 6 bases left in between. The CDR3 has 12 residues. The germline CDR1 and CDR2 sequences are KGHSH and LQKENI. Here the CDR3 reads CASSREDTEAFF. CDR3 bases: TGTGCCAGCTCACGGGAGGACACTGAAGCTTTCTTT.

This rearrangement joins TRBV5-1 to TRBJ2-5; D gene ambiguous. V was trimmed by 4 bases and J by 4 bases, leaving 5 bases between them. The CDR3 spans 11 residues. Germline-derived CDR1 and CDR2 are SGHRS and YFSETQ. The CDR3 bases are TGCGCCAGCAGCCGGTCAGAGACCCAGTACTTC. Protein: CASSRSETQYF.

This CDR3 reads CASSEFGRLSGKLFF. The CDR3, as DNA: TGTGCCAGCAGTGAATTTGGCAGGCTTAGCGGAAAACTGTTTTTT. The rearrangement links TRBV25-1 to TRBJ1-4; D gene ambiguous. This CDR3 is 15 amino acids long. Deletions cut 1 base from V and 10 bases from J, with 16 bases between. Per germline, CDR1 MGHDK and CDR2 SYGVNS.

This chain uses TRBV29-1 with TRBJ1-1, with TRBD1 matching over 7 bases. Germline assignment: CDR1 SQVTM and CDR2 ANQGSEA. CDR3 size: 14 residues. V trimming: 5 bases; J trimming: 1 base; junction bases outside the gene matches: 7. The CDR3 DNA follows: TGCAGCGTTAAATTCGACAGGGAGAACACTGAAGCTTTCTTT. Its translation is CSVKFDRENTEAFF.

This chain connects TRBV18 to TRBJ2-4; D not certain. The CDR3 is made up of 17 amino acids. V gave up 6 bases and J gave up 7 bases, with 25 bases separating them. The germline V gene has CDR1 KGHSH and CDR2 LQKENI. DNA for the CDR3: TGTGCCAGCTCCAAGAGTAAGTCTCACCCTGTCCCTAACATTCAGTACTTC. It is translated as CASSKSKSHPVPNIQYF.

The sample holds one count of this clone. The chain uses TRBV28 and TRBJ2-1; 9 bases are a match to TRBD2. J gave up 7 bases and V 7 bases, and 8 bases lay outside the gene matches. The germline V gene encodes CDR1 MDHEN and CDR2 SYDVKM. The CDR3 totals 14 residues. CDR3 sequence: CASKRGGATNEQFF. The CDR3 nucleotides read TGTGCCAGCAAACGCGGGGGGGCGACTAATGAGCAGTTCTTC.

The chain uses TRBV27 and TRBJ2-7, with 9 nucleotides matching TRBD1. This CDR3 spans 18 amino acids. Germline assignment: CDR1 MNHEY and CDR2 SMNVEV (reference sequence). V trimming: 6 bases; J trimming: 1 base; junction bases outside the gene matches: 16. CDR3 protein: CASSRDRESVRRSYEQYF. As DNA, the CDR3 is TGTGCCAGCAGCCGGGACAGGGAATCTGTCCGGAGGTCCTACGAGCAGTACTTC.

This chain connects TRBV28 to TRBJ2-1, with TRBD2 matching 7 bases. The junction had 5 bases not matched to a gene; V was cut back by 6 bases and J by 0 bases. This CDR3 comprises 15 residues. Germline CDR1 MDHEN, CDR2 SYDVKM. The chain's CDR3 is CASSRRLASYNEQFF. In DNA, the CDR3 is TGTGCCAGCAGCCGTAGACTAGCCTCCTACAATGAGCAGTTCTTC.

This sequence joins TRBV9 and TRBJ2-5; 9 nucleotides match TRBD2. CDR1 is SGDLS and CDR2 is YYNGEE in the germline V gene. This CDR3 has 16 residues. Losses at the gene ends were 2 bases for V and 0 bases for J; bases not matched to a gene: 5. CDR3 sequence (DNA): TGTGCCAGCAGCGTGACCCCTAGCGGGGACCAAGAGACCCAGTACTTC. It translates to CASSVTPSGDQETQYF.

The chain employs TRBV11-2 and TRBJ1-1, with a possible D match to TRBD1 (5 bases). Germline V gives CDR1 SGHAT, CDR2 FQNNGV. CDR3 length: 15 residues. V dropped 1 base and J dropped 2 bases, with 11 bases sitting between them. The CDR3 here is CASSLARQGNTEAFF. The CDR3 region has the DNA TGTGCCAGCAGCTTAGCGCGGCAGGGTAACACTGAAGCTTTCTTT.